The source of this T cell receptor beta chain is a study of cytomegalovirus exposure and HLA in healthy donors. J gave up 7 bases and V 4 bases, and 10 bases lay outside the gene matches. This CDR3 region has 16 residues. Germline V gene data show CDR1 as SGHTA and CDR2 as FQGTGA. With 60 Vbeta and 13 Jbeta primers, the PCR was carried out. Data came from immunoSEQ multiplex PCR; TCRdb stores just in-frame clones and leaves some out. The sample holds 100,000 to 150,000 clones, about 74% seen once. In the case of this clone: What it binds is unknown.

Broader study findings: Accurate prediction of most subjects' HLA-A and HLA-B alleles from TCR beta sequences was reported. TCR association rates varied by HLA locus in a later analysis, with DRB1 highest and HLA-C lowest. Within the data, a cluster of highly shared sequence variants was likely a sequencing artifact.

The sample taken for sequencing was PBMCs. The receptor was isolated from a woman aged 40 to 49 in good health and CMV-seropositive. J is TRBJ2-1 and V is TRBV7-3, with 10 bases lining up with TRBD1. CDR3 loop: CASSSRTGGSGNEQFF. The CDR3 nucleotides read TGTGCCAGCAGCTCCCGGACAGGGGGAAGTGGAAATGAGCAGTTCTTC. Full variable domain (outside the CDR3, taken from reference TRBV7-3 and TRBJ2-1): GAGVSQTPSNKVTEKGKYVELRCDPISGHTALYWYRQSLGQGPEFLIYFQGTGAADDSGLPNDRFFAVRPEGSVSTLKIQRTERGDSAVYLCASSSRTGGSGNEQFFGPGTRLTVL.